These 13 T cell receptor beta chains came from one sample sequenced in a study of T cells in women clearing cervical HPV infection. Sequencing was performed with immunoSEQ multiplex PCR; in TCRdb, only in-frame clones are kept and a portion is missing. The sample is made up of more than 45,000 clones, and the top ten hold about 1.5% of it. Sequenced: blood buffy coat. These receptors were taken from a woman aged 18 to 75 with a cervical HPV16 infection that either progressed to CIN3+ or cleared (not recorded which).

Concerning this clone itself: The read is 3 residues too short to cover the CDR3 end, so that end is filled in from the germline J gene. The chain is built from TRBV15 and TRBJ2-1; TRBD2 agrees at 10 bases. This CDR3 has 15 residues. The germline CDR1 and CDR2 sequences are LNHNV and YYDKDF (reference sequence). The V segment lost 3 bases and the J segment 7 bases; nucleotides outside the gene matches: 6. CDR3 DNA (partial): TGTGCCACCAGCAGGATACCTAGCGGGAGTAATGAG. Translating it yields CATSRIPSGSNE. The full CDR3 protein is CATSRIPSGSNEQFF.

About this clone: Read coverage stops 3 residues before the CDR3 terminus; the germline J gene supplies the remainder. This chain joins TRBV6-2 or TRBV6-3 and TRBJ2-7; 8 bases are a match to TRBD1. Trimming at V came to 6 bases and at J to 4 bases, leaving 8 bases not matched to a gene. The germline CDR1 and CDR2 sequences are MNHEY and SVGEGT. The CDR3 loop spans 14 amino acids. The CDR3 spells CASRSARGLYEQYF. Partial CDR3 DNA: TGTGCCAGCAGGTCGGCCAGGGGGCTGTACGAG.

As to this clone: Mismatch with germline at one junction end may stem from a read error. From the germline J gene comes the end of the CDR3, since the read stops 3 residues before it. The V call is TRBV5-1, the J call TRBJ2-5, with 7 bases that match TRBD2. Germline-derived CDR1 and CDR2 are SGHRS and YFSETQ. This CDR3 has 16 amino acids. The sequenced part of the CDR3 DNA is TGCGCCAGCAGCCGCTCTGGCGGGGGATACCACGAGACC. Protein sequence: CASSRSGGGYHET. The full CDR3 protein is CASSRSGGGYHETQYF.

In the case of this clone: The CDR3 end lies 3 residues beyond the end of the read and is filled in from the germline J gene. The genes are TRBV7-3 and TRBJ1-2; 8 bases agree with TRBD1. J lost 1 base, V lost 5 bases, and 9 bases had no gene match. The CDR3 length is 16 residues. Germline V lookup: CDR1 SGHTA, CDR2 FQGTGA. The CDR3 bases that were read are TGTGCCAGCAGCCGGACAGGCACAGGGGGTAACTATGGC. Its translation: CASSRTGTGGNYG. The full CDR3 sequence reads CASSRTGTGGNYGYTF. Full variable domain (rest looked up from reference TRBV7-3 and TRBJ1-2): GAGVSQTPSNKVTEKGKYVELRCDPISGHTALYWYRQSLGQGPEFLIYFQGTGAADDSGLPNDRFFAVRPEGSVSTLKIQRTERGDSAVYLCASSRTGTGGNYGYTFGSGTRLTVV.

The sequenced CDR3 bases are TGTGCCAGCAGTTTCCTCAGGGGAGGTAATGAAAAA. Protein sequence: CASSFLRGGNEK. In full, the CDR3 reads CASSFLRGGNEKLFF. The rearrangement links TRBV28 to TRBJ1-4; D is possibly TRBD1 (6 bases). With the read ending 3 residues before the CDR3 end, the germline J gene is used to fill in that end. V was trimmed by 3 bases and J by 4 bases, leaving 12 bases between them. The CDR3 runs 15 residues. Germline V gene lookup returns CDR1 MDHEN and CDR2 SYDVKM.

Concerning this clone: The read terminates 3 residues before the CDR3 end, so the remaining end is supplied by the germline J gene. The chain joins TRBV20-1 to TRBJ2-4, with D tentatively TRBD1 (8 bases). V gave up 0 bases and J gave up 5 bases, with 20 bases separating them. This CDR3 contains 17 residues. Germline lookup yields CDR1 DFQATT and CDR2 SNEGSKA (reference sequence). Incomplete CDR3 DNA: TGCAGTGCTAGAGAGGGGTACAGGGGGGACTACGAAAACATT. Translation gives CSAREGYRGDYENI. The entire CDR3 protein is CSAREGYRGDYENIQYF.

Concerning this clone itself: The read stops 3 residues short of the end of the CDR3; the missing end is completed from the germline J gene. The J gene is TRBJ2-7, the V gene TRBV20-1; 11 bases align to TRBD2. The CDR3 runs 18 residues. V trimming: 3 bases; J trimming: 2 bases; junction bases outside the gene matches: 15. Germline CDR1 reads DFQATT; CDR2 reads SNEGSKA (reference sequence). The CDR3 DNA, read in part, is TGCAGTGCTAGGTCAATAGCGGGGGGGTTACAAAACCCCTACGAG. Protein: CSARSIAGGLQNPYE. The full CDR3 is CSARSIAGGLQNPYEQYF.

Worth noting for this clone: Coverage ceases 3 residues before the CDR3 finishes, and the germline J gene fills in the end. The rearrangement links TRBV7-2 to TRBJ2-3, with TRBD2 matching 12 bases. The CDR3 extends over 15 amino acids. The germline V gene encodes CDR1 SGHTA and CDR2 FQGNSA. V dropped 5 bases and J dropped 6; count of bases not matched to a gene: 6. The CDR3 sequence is CASSASGGVRDTQYF. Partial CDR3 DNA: TGTGCCAGCAGCGCTAGCGGGGGGGTAAGGGATACG.

The DNA read from the CDR3 is TGTGCCAGCAGCTCAGTAGTACAGGGAGTAGATGGC. It codes for CASSSVVQGVDG. The whole CDR3 is CASSSVVQGVDGYTF. V is TRBV13 and J is TRBJ1-2; tentatively, D is TRBD1 (6 bases). The read falls 3 residues short of the CDR3 end, and the missing part is taken from the germline J gene. V shed 4 bases and J shed 6 bases, with 18 bases lying between them. CDR3 size: 15 residues. Germline CDR1 and CDR2: PRHDT and FYEKMQ (reference sequence).

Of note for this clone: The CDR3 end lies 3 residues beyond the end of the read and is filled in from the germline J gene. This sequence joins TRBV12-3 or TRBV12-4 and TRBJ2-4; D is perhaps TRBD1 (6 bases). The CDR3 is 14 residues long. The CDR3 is CASSSSTGGPTQYF. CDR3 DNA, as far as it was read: TGTGCCAGCAGTTCGTCGACAGGCGGGCCTACT.

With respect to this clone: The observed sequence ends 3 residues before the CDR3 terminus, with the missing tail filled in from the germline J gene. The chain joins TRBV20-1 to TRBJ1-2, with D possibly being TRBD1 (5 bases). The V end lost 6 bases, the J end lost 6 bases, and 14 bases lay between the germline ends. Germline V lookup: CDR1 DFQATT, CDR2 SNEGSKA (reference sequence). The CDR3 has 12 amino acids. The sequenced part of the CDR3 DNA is TGCAGTGCGATCCCGGCGGGGCATGGC. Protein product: CSAIPAGHG. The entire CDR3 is CSAIPAGHGYTF.

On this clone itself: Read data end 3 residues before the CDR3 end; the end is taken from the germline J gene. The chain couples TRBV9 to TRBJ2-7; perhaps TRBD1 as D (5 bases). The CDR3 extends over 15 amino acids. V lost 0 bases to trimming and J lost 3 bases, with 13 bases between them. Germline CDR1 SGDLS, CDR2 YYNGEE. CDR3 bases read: TGTGCCAGCAGCGTAGGTCAGGGTGATGTCTACGAG. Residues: CASSVGQGDVYE. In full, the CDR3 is CASSVGQGDVYEQYF.

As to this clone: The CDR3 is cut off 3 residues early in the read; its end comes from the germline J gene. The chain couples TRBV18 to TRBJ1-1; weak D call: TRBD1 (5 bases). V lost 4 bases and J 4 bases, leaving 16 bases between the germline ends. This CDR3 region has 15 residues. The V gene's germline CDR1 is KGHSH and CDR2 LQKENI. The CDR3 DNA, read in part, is TGTGCCAGCTCACGTGAGGTGCAGGGAGGCACTGAA. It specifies CASSREVQGGTE. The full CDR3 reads CASSREVQGGTEAFF. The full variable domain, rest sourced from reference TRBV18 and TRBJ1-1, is NAGVMQNPRHLVRRRGQEARLRCSPMKGHSHVYWYRQLPEEGLKFMVYLQKENIIDESGMPKERFSAEFPKEGPSILRIQQVVRGDSAAYFCASSREVQGGTEAFFGQGTRLTVV.